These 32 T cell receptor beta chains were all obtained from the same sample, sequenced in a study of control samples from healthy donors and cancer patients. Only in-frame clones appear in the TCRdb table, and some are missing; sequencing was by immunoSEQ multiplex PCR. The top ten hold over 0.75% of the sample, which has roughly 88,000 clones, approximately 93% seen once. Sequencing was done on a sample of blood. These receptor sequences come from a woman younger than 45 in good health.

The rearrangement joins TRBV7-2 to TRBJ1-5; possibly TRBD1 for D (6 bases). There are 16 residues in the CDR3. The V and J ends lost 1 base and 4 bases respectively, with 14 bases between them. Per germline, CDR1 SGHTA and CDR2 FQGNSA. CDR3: CASSLGTGILNQPQHF. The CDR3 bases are TGTGCCAGCAGCTTAGGAACAGGGATTCTGAATCAGCCCCAGCATTTT.

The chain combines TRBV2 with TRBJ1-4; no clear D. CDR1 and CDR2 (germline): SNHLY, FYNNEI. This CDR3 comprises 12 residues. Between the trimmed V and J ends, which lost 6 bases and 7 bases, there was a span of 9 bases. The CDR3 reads CASSGEVEKLFF. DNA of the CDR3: TGTGCCAGCAGCGGAGAGGTTGAAAAACTGTTTTTT.

The DNA of the CDR3 is TGTGCCAGCAAGGAGACAGGCAGTTACTATGGCTACACCTTC. This gives the protein CASKETGSYYGYTF. The J gene is TRBJ1-2, the V gene TRBV5-6; maybe TRBD1 (6 bases). Per the germline V gene, CDR1 is SGHDT and CDR2 is YYEEEE. This CDR3 comprises 14 residues. Trimming cost V 6 bases and J 3 bases, with 15 bases left between them.

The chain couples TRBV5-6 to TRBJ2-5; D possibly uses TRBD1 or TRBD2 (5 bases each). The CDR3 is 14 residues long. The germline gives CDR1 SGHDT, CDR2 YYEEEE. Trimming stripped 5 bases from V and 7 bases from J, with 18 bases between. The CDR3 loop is CASSRRDQAGTQYF. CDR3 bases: TGTGCCAGCAGTAGAAGGGACCAGGCAGGGACCCAGTACTTC.

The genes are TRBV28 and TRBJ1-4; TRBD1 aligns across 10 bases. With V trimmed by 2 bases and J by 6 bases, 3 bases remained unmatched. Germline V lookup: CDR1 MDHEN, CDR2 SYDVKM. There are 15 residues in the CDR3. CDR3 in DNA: TGTGCCAGCAGTTTACCCGGGACAGGGGATGAAAAACTGTTTTTT. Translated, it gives CASSLPGTGDEKLFF.

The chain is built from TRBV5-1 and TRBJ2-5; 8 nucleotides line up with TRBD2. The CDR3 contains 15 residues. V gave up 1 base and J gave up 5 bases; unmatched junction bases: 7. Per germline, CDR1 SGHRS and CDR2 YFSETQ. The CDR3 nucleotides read TGCGCCAGCAGCTTGTCGGGGGGGCCGGCGGAGACCCAGTACTTC. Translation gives CASSLSGGPAETQYF. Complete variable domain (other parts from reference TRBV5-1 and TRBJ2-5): KAGVTQTPRYLIKTRGQQVTLSCSPISGHRSVSWYQQTPGQGLQFLFEYFSETQRNKGNFPGRFSGRQFSNSRSEMNVSTLELGDSALYLCASSLSGGPAETQYFGPGTRLLVL.

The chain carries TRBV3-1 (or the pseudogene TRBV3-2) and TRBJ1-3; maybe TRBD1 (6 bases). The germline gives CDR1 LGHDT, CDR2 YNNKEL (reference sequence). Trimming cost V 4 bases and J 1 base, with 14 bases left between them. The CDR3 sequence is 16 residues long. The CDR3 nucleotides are TGTGCCAGCAGCCCCCCGGGACACCTATCTGGAAACACCATATATTTT. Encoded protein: CASSPPGHLSGNTIYF.

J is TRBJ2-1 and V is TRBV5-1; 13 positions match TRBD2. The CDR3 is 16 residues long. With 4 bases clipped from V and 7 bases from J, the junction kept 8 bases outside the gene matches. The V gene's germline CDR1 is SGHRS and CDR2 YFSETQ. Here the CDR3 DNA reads TGCGCCAGCAGCAGGACTAGCGGGAGAACTTCGAATGAGCAGTTCTTC. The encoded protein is CASSRTSGRTSNEQFF.

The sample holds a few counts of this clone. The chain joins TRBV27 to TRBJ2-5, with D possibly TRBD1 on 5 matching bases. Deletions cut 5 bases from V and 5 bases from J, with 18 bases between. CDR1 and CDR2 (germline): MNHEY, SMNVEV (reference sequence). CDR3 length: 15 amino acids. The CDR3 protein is CASSIGAVGMETQYF. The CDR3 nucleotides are TGTGCCAGCAGTATAGGGGCGGTAGGCATGGAGACCCAGTACTTC.

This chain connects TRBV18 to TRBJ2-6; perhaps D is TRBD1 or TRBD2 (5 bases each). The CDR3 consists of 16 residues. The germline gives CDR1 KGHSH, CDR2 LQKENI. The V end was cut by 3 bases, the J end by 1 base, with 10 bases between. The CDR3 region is CASSPQGPSGANVLTF. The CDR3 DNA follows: TGTGCCAGCTCACCCCAGGGACCTTCTGGGGCCAACGTCCTGACTTTC.

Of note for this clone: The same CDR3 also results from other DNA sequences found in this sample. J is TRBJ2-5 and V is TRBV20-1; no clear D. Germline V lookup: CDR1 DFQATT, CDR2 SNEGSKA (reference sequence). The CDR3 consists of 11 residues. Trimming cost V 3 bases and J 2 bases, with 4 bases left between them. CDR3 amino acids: CSARAQETQYF. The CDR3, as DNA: TGCAGTGCTAGGGCTCAAGAGACCCAGTACTTC.

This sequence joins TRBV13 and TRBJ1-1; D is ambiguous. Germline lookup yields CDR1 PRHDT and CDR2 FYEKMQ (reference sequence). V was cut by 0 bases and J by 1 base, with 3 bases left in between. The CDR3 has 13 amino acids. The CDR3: CASSLGWNTEAFF. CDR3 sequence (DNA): TGTGCCAGCAGCTTAGGGTGGAACACTGAAGCTTTCTTT.

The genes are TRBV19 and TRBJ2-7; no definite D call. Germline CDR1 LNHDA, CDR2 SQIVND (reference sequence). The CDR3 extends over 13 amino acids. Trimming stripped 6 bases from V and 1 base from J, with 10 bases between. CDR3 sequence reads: CASSLPLSYEQYF. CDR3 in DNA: TGTGCCAGTAGCCTTCCCTTATCCTACGAGCAGTACTTC.

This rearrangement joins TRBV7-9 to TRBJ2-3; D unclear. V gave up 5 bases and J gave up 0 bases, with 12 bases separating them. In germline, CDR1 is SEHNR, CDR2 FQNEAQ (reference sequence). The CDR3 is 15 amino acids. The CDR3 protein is CASSPRAKSTDTQYF. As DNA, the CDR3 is TGTGCCAGCAGCCCCCGGGCAAAGAGCACAGATACGCAGTATTTT.

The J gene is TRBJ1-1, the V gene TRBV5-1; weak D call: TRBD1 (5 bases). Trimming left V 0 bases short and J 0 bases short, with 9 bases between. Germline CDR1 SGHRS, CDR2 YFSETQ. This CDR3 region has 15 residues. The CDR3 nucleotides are TGCGCCAGCAGCTTGGAACAGGTGATGAACACTGAAGCTTTCTTT. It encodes CASSLEQVMNTEAFF.

CDR3 sequence reads: CASSVVGSGTYNEQFF. CDR3 DNA: TGTGCCAGCAGCGTAGTTGGTAGCGGGACCTACAATGAGCAGTTCTTC. The J gene is TRBJ2-1, the V gene TRBV9; 8 nucleotides match TRBD2. Germline assignment: CDR1 SGDLS and CDR2 YYNGEE. The CDR3 sequence is 16 residues long. Germline trimming cut 0 bases from V and 2 bases from J; bases unmatched to any gene: 4.

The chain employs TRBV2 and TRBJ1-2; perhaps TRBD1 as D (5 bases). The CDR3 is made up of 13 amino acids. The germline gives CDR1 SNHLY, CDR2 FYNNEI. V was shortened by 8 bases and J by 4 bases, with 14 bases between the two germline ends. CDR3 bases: TGTGCCAGCCCTCGGAAAGGGGCCTATGGCTACACCTTC. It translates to CASPRKGAYGYTF.

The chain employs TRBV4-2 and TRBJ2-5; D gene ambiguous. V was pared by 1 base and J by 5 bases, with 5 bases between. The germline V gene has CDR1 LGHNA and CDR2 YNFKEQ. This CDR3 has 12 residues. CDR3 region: CASSQARETQYF. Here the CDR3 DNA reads TGTGCCAGCAGCCAAGCGAGGGAGACCCAGTACTTC.

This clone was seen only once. CDR3 amino acids: CAWIYGVNTEAFF. CDR3 DNA: TGTGCCTGGATTTATGGGGTGAACACTGAAGCTTTCTTT. The chain carries TRBV30 and TRBJ1-1; D is unresolved. V lost 4 bases and J lost 0, with 9 bases in between. In germline, CDR1 is GTSNPN, CDR2 SVGIG (reference sequence). The CDR3 extends over 13 amino acids.

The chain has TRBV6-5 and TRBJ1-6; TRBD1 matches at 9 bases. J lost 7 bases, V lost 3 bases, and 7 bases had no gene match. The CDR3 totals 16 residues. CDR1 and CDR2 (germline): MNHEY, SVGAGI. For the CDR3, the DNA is TGTGCCAGCAGTTATCGGACAGGGGTTCGGAATTCACCCCTCCACTTT. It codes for CASSYRTGVRNSPLHF.

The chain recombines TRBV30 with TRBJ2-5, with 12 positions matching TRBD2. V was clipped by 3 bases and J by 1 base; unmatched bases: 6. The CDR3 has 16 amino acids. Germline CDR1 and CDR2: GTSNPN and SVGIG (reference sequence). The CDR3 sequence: CAWSPSSGGAQETQYF. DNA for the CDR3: TGTGCCTGGAGCCCATCTAGCGGGGGGGCCCAAGAGACCCAGTACTTC.

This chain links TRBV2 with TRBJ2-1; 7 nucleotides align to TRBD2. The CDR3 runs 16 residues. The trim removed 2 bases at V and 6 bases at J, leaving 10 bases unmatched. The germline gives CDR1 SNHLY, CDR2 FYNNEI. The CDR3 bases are TGTGCCAGCAGTGAACTGGGAGGGAGGGCCGGCAATGAGCAGTTCTTC. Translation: CASSELGGRAGNEQFF.

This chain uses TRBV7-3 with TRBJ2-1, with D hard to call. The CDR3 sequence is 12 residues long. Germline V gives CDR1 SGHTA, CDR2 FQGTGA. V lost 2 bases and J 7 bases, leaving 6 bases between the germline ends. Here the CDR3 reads CASSLGQNEQFF. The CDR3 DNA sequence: TGTGCCAGCAGCTTAGGGCAGAATGAGCAGTTCTTC.

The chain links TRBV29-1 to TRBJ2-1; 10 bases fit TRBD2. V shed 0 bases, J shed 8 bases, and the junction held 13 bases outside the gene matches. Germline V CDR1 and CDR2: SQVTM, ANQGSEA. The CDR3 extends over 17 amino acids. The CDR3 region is CSVEDLASGSGQYEQFF. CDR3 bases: TGCAGCGTTGAAGATCTGGCTAGCGGGAGTGGGCAATATGAGCAGTTCTTC.

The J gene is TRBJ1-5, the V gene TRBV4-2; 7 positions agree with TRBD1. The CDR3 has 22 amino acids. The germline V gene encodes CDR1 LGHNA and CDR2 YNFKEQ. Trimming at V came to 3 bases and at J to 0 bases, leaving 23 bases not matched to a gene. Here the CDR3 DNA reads TGTGCCAGCAGCCATAGAATCCGTCAGGGGGGTACCGGTTCGGTTAGCAATCAGCCCCAGCATTTT. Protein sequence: CASSHRIRQGGTGSVSNQPQHF.

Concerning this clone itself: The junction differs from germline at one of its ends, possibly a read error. The CDR3 here is CASSESGTILQTQHF. Here the CDR3 DNA reads TGTGCCAGCAGTGAATCGGGCACGATCCTTCAGACCCAGCATTTT. V usage is TRBV2 and J usage is TRBJ1-5; D remains unclear. Germline V lookup: CDR1 SNHLY, CDR2 FYNNEI. The CDR3 sequence is 15 residues long.

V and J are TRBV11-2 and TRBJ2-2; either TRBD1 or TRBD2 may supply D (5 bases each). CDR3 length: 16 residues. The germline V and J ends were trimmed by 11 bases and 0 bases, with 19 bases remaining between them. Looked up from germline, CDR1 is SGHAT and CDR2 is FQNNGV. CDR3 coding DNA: TGTGCCGGAAGACTAACGGACACCGCGAACACCGGGGAGCTGTTTTTT. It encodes CAGRLTDTANTGELFF.

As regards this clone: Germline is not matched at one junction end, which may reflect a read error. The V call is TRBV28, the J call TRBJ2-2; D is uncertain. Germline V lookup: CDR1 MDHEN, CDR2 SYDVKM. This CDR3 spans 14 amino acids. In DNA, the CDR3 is TGTGTCAGCACCTACACACTGAACACCGGGGAGCTGTTTTTT. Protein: CVSTYTLNTGELFF.

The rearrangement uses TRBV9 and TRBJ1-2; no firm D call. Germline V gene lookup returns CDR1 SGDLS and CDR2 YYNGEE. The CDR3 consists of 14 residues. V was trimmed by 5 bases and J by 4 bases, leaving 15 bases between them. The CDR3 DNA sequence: TGTGCCAGCAGTGAGCAAAGTAGCGGCTATGGCTACACCTTC. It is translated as CASSEQSSGYGYTF. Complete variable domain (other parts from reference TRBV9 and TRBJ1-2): DSGVTQTPKHLITATGQRVTLRCSPRSGDLSVYWYQQSLDQGLQFLIQYYNGEERAKGNILERFSAQQFPDLHSELNLSSLELGDSALYFCASSEQSSGYGYTFGSGTRLTVV.

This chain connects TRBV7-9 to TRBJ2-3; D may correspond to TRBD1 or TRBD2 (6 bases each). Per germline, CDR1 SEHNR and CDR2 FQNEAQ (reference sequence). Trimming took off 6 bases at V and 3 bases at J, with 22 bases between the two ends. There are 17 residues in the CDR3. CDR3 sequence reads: CASRFQGWEEVTDTQYF. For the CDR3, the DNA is TGTGCCAGCAGGTTCCAGGGGTGGGAGGAGGTGACAGATACGCAGTATTTT.

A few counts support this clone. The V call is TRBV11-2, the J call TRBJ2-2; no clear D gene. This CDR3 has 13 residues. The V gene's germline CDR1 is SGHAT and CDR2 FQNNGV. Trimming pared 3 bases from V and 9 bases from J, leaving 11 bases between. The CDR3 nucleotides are TGTGCCAGCAGCTTCGACCCTGCTCGGGAGCTGTTTTTT. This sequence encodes CASSFDPARELFF.

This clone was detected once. In DNA form, the CDR3 reads TGTGCCAGCAGTCCGACCGGGGTCTTAGAAGCTTTCTTT. Its translation is CASSPTGVLEAFF. This chain joins TRBV12-3 or TRBV12-4 and TRBJ1-1; D is uncertain. The CDR3 extends over 13 amino acids. Trimming left V 5 bases short and J 8 bases short, with 15 bases between.